The source of this TCR beta chain is a study of T cell clonality in common variable immunodeficiency. The germline V gene has CDR1 SGDLS and CDR2 YYNGEE. The CDR3 sequence is 13 residues long. V trimming: 2 bases; J trimming: 6 bases; junction bases outside the gene matches: 3. Generated by immunoSEQ multiplex PCR, the TCRdb table keeps only in-frame clones and is missing some. This sample comprises about 45,000 clones, none seen once only. This clone was seen repeatedly, ten times or more. With the read ending 3 residues before the CDR3 end, the germline J gene is used to fill in that end. This clonotype originated in a person aged 18 to 75 in good health. The specimen was peripheral blood mononuclear cells. The J gene is TRBJ1-2, the V gene TRBV9; TRBD1 matches 8 bases. CDR3 protein: CASSVTGVDGYTF. The CDR3 DNA, read in part, is TGTGCCAGCAGCGTGACAGGGGTGGATGGC.